This T cell receptor (beta chain) was identified during a study of blood T cell repertoires in COVID-19. Study in general: The study drew acute and convalescent COVID-19 samples from the United States, Italy and Spain. The cDNA or gDNA used as material had been derived from T cells, B-cell-depleted T cells, or PBMCs.

A single count supports this clone. Per the authors' pipeline: Estimation of nucleated cell counts relied on the amplification of reference gene primers. Generated by immunoSEQ multiplex PCR, the TCRdb table keeps only in-frame clones and is missing some. V, J and clone size derive from that table, while D and trimming were established from the DNA sequence. Of approximately 150,000 clones listed, around 80% are singletons. The ends were cut back, 4 bases at V and 1 base at J, with 11 bases in the middle. This CDR3 is 14 amino acids long. Germline assignment: CDR1 LNHDA and CDR2 SQIVND (reference sequence).

The rearrangement uses TRBV19 and TRBJ2-7; possible D gene TRBD1, 6 bases. The source material was peripheral blood. This TCR came from an elderly woman with acute or convalescent COVID-19. This CDR3 reads CASSRNRVSYEQYF. The CDR3, as DNA: TGTGCCAGTAGTAGAAACAGGGTATCCTACGAGCAGTACTTC.